This T cell receptor beta chain stems from a study of cytomegalovirus exposure and HLA in healthy donors. The PCR made use of 60 Vbeta and 13 Jbeta primers. Profiling relied on immunoSEQ multiplex PCR, and the TCRdb table lists in-frame clones only, not all of them. Its table lists roughly 200,000 clones. The trim removed 0 bases at V and 6 bases at J, leaving 13 bases unmatched. The CDR3 sequence is 17 residues long. Germline CDR1 SGHRS, CDR2 YFSETQ. Study outcomes and limitations: It was confirmed in vitro that three of the CMV-associated chains were specific for CMV antigens.

Worth noting for this clone: Its antigen is undetermined.

The specimen sequenced was PBMCs. V and J are TRBV5-1 and TRBJ2-7; 9 bases map to TRBD2. This sequence was found in a girl aged 2-10 years in good health and CMV-seropositive. DNA for the CDR3: TGCGCCAGCAGCTTGGTTCCTAGCGGGATAGTAACCGCCGAGCAGTACTTC. Its protein product is CASSLVPSGIVTAEQYF.